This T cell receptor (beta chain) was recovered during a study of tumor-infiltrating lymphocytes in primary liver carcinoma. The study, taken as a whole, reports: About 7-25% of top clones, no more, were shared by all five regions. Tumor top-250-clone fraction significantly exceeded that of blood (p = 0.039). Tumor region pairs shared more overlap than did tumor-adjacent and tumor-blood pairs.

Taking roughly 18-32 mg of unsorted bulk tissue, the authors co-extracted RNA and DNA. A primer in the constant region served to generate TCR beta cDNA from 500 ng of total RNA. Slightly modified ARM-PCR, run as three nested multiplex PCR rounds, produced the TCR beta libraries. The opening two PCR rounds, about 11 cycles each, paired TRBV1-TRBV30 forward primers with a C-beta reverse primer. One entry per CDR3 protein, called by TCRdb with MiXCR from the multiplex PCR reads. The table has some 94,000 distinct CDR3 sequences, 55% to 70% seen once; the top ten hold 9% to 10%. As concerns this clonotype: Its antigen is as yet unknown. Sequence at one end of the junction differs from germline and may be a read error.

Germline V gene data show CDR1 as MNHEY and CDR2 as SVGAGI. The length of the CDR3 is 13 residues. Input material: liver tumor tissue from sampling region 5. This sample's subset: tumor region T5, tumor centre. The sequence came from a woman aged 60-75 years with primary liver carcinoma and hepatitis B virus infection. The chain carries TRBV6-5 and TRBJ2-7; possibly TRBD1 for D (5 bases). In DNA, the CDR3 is TGTGCCAGCGCTAGTGGGGCGCCCTACGAACAGTACTTC. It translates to CASASGAPYEQYF.